Presented here are 17 T cell receptor beta chains from one specimen sequenced in a study of a mutant IDH1 vaccine in newly diagnosed glioma. Sample time point: week 23, last vaccination. The content of each vaccine dose was 300 ug of mutant IDH1 20-mer peptide, and topical imiquimod accompanied it. No antigen is known for these receptors. Profiling relied on immunoSEQ multiplex PCR, and the TCRdb table lists in-frame clones only, not all of them. The sample includes tens of thousands of clones, roughly 84% seen only once; the top ten take 13%. The sequenced sample was PBMCs, obtained from a glioma patient whose treatment included an IDH1 peptide vaccine. These receptors all stem from a man aged 18 to 29 with glioma.

The chain uses TRBV4-3 and TRBJ1-1; D is undetermined. The V gene lost 1 base and the J gene lost 0 bases, with 18 bases spanning the gap. CDR3 length: 18 residues. The germline CDR1 and CDR2 sequences are LGHNA and YSLEER. For the CDR3, the DNA is TGCGCCAGCAGCCAAGCGTTGGGAGGTCGGCAGATGAACACTGAAGCTTTCTTT. It yields the protein CASSQALGGRQMNTEAFF.

The chain has TRBV7-8 and TRBJ1-1; D ambiguous. The germline gives CDR1 SGHVS, CDR2 FQNEAQ. This CDR3 is 13 amino acids long. V lost 2 bases, J lost 1 base, and 5 bases lay in between. The CDR3 loop reads CASSLWGNTEAFF. The CDR3 DNA sequence: TGTGCCAGCAGCTTATGGGGGAACACTGAAGCTTTCTTT.

The chain employs TRBV5-6 and TRBJ1-1; TRBD1 matches 7 bases. The ends lost 1 base at V and 5 bases at J; junction bases unmatched: 5. Germline CDR1 and CDR2: SGHDT and YYEEEE. The CDR3 is 14 amino acids. CDR3 amino acids: CASSLLRGRTEAFF. The CDR3 DNA follows: TGTGCCAGCAGCTTGCTAAGGGGGCGAACTGAAGCTTTCTTT.

The chain has TRBV30 and TRBJ1-1; weak D call: TRBD1 (5 bases). CDR1 and CDR2 (germline): GTSNPN, SVGIG (reference sequence). V lost 2 bases and J 11 bases, leaving 18 bases between the germline ends. CDR3 length: 13 residues. The CDR3 nucleotides are TGTGCCTGGAGTAGGGGAGGGCCTCCAGAGGCTTTCTTT. Protein sequence: CAWSRGGPPEAFF.

This chain links TRBV7-3 with TRBJ1-2; possible D gene TRBD1, 5 bases. Germline assignment: CDR1 SGHTA and CDR2 FQGTGA. V lost 5 bases and J lost 3, with 13 bases in between. The CDR3 runs to 14 residues. The CDR3, as DNA: TGTGCCAGCAGCCTGGGACCGGCCGACTATGGCTACACCTTC. Encoded protein: CASSLGPADYGYTF. Full variable domain (outside the CDR3, taken from reference TRBV7-3 and TRBJ1-2): GAGVSQTPSNKVTEKGKYVELRCDPISGHTALYWYRQSLGQGPEFLIYFQGTGAADDSGLPNDRFFAVRPEGSVSTLKIQRTERGDSAVYLCASSLGPADYGYTFGSGTRLTVV.

The chain links TRBV6-5 to TRBJ1-1; a possible D gene is TRBD1 (6 bases). Trimming pared 7 bases from V and 2 bases from J, leaving 14 bases between. Germline V gene lookup returns CDR1 MNHEY and CDR2 SVGAGI. The CDR3 is made up of 14 amino acids. CDR3 sequence reads: CASNSIRGNTEAFF. As DNA, the CDR3 is TGTGCCAGCAACTCCATCAGGGGCAACACTGAAGCTTTCTTT.

The chain combines TRBV5-4 with TRBJ2-1; either TRBD1 or TRBD2 may supply D (5 bases each). This CDR3 spans 17 amino acids. Germline loops: CDR1 SGHNT, CDR2 YYREEE (reference sequence). V was clipped by 0 bases and J by 6 bases, with 19 bases between them. The CDR3 coding sequence is TGTGCCAGCAGCTTGGACCTCCGGGGCGGAATAAGCAATGAGCAGTTCTTC. Protein: CASSLDLRGGISNEQFF.

By share, this clone ranks as medium-sized (0.01 to 0.1%). V usage is TRBV6-5 and J usage is TRBJ2-7; D unresolved. V lost 0 bases to trimming and J lost 2 bases, with 8 bases between them. The CDR3 is made up of 14 amino acids. Germline assignment: CDR1 MNHEY and CDR2 SVGAGI. The CDR3 is CASSYSSQTYEQYF. The CDR3 coding sequence is TGTGCCAGCAGTTACTCGTCCCAGACCTACGAGCAGTACTTC.

The CDR3 reads CASSVGGAYNEQFF. In DNA, the CDR3 is TGTGCCAGCAGCGTAGGGGGAGCATACAATGAGCAGTTCTTC. J is TRBJ2-1 and V is TRBV9, with D possibly matching TRBD2 (5 bases). The V gene lost 0 bases and the J gene lost 4 bases, with 8 bases spanning the gap. The V gene's germline CDR1 is SGDLS and CDR2 YYNGEE. This CDR3 comprises 14 residues.

The rearrangement links TRBV6-5 to TRBJ2-7; maybe TRBD1 (5 bases). This CDR3 region has 13 residues. Germline-derived CDR1 and CDR2 are MNHEY and SVGAGI. V dropped 8 bases and J dropped 4 bases, with 15 bases sitting between them. CDR3 amino acids: CASVSRQGYEQYF. In DNA, the CDR3 is TGTGCCAGCGTCTCTCGTCAGGGTTACGAGCAGTACTTC.

J is TRBJ2-7 and V is TRBV7-2; D is undetermined. With 4 bases removed from V and 4 bases from J, the gap between germline ends came to 5 bases. The CDR3 sequence is 11 residues long. Germline values: CDR1 SGHTA, CDR2 FQGNSA. DNA of the CDR3: TGTGCCAGCAGCTCCCTTTACGAGCAGTACTTC. Protein product: CASSSLYEQYF.

V and J are TRBV6-5 and TRBJ2-1; 12 bases match TRBD2. V trimming: 6 bases; J trimming: 7 bases; junction bases outside the gene matches: 4. CDR1 MNHEY and CDR2 SVGAGI come from the germline V gene. CDR3 length: 14 amino acids. CDR3 residues: CASRRTSGENEQFF. CDR3 coding DNA: TGTGCCAGCAGGAGGACTAGCGGGGAGAATGAGCAGTTCTTC.

The genes are TRBV9 and TRBJ1-3; TRBD1 agrees at 9 bases. The CDR3 has 17 amino acids. CDR1 is SGDLS, CDR2 YYNGEE, per germline. Germline trimming cut 4 bases from V and 0 bases from J; bases unmatched to any gene: 8. The CDR3 DNA sequence: TGTGCCAGCAGCCTGGGACAGGGATCGAGCTCTGGAAACACCATATATTTT. Translation gives CASSLGQGSSSGNTIYF. Drawing the rest from reference TRBV9 and TRBJ1-3, the complete variable domain is DSGVTQTPKHLITATGQRVTLRCSPRSGDLSVYWYQQSLDQGLQFLIQYYNGEERAKGNILERFSAQQFPDLHSELNLSSLELGDSALYFCASSLGQGSSSGNTIYFGEGSWLTVV.

The chain links TRBV28 to TRBJ2-7; D not resolved. Germline lookup yields CDR1 MDHEN and CDR2 SYDVKM. The V and J ends lost 2 bases and 2 bases respectively, with 13 bases between them. The CDR3 length is 15 residues. The CDR3 bases are TGTGCCAGCAGTTTAGACGCCGGAGCCCCCTACGAGCAGTACTTC. This translates into CASSLDAGAPYEQYF.

The V gene is TRBV7-9, the J gene TRBJ2-3, with 8 bases matching TRBD1. The CDR3 runs to 17 residues. CDR1 is SEHNR, CDR2 FQNEAQ, per germline (reference sequence). With V trimmed by 0 bases and J by 1 base, 6 bases remained unmatched. The CDR3 coding sequence is TGTGCCAGCAGCTTAGCGTGGGTGACAGGGGGCACAGATACGCAGTATTTT. Translation: CASSLAWVTGGTDTQYF.

V gene TRBV15 combines with J gene TRBJ1-6; D uncertain. The germline V and J ends were trimmed by 4 bases and 4 bases, with 5 bases remaining between them. Looked up from germline, CDR1 is LNHNV and CDR2 is YYDKDF (reference sequence). The CDR3 loop spans 13 amino acids. The DNA of the CDR3 is TGTGCCACCAGCAATGAGTATAATTCACCCCTCCACTTT. Translation: CATSNEYNSPLHF.

The genes are TRBV6-7 and TRBJ2-7, with D maybe TRBD1 (6 bases). TRBV6-7 is placed among ORFs of uncertain function. The CDR3 totals 15 residues. Trimming took 3 bases from V and 2 from J, leaving 14 bases between them. The CDR3 loop is CASSYRPGAAYEQYF. The CDR3 DNA reads as TGTGCCAGCAGTTATCGTCCAGGGGCAGCCTACGAGCAGTACTTC.